This T cell receptor beta chain was found in a study of human T cells and chemical hapten exposure. The wider study: All through the approximately 23-week study, the scalp of each patient received diphenylcyclopropenone doses weekly.

Study observations and caveats: Counts of expanded TCRs (at PT1) showed a positive correlation with patch test score.

Noted time point: patch test 1, 2 weeks after DPC sensitization. The treatment: therapeutic diphenylcyclopropenone sensitization with weekly scalp DPC. TCRdb reanalysed the RACE reads using MiXCR and keeps one entry per CDR3 protein. The sample shows 300,000 to 450,000 distinct CDR3 sequences, around 5% of them seen only once. Trimming cost V 11 bases and J 4 bases, with 21 bases left between them. Germline V gene lookup returns CDR1 MDHEN and CDR2 SYDVKM. The CDR3 runs to 15 residues. Note on this clonotype: Its antigen is currently unknown. This may be a read error: a much more frequent sequence differs by one nucleotide.

This receptor was taken from a woman aged 45-65 years with alopecia areata. Some clones in this sample may be carry-over from other donors' samples. The gene calls are TRBV28 and TRBJ2-1; D may be TRBD1 (6 bases). This specimen was whole blood, taken in connection with sensitization to the hapten diphenylcyclopropenone (DPC). CDR3 sequence: CAFKSRDTIYNEQFF. The CDR3, as DNA: TGTGCCTTCAAATCCCGGGACACAATTTACAATGAGCAGTTCTTC.